The 27 T cell receptor beta chains reported below all come from one sample, sequenced in a study of beta chain features in type 1 diabetes. Since all of the isolated RNA was reverse transcribed, expressed TCRB transcripts were what got sequenced. Produced via immunoSEQ multiplex PCR; TCRdb's table is partial and in-frame only. The data hold hundreds of thousands of clones, with around 30% observed a single time. The sequenced sample consisted of naive CD4+ T cells from blood. The receptors derive from a man between 18 and 35 years old in good health.

V gene TRBV7-2 combines with J gene TRBJ2-1, with D perhaps matching TRBD1 or TRBD2 (5 bases each). This CDR3 contains 16 residues. The germline V and J ends were trimmed by 5 bases and 3 bases, with 17 bases remaining between them. Germline CDR1 is SGHTA and CDR2 is FQGNSA. The CDR3 spells CASSLRRGGNYNEQFF. The CDR3 DNA is TGTGCCAGCAGCCTCAGGCGTGGGGGAAACTACAATGAGCAGTTCTTC.

Turning to this clone: Other DNA sequences from this sample encode an identical CDR3 as well. The rearrangement joins TRBV30 to TRBJ2-3, with 8 bases that match TRBD2. Germline CDR1 is GTSNPN and CDR2 is SVGIG (reference sequence). J lost 0 bases, V lost 0 bases, and 2 bases had no gene match. The CDR3 length is 15 residues. CDR3 nucleotides: TGTGCCTGGAGTGTCAGCGGGAGAAGCACAGATACGCAGTATTTT. Amino acids: CAWSVSGRSTDTQYF.

The V gene is TRBV30, the J gene TRBJ1-1; possible D gene TRBD1, 5 bases. There are 14 residues in the CDR3. V dropped 2 bases and J dropped 0 bases, with 10 bases sitting between them. Per germline, CDR1 GTSNPN and CDR2 SVGIG (reference sequence). CDR3 sequence: CAWSIRVMNTEAFF. The CDR3 nucleotides read TGTGCCTGGAGTATCAGGGTGATGAACACTGAAGCTTTCTTT.

V usage is TRBV7-2 and J usage is TRBJ2-1; TRBD1 matches 10 bases. This CDR3 has 13 residues. Germline CDR1 reads SGHTA; CDR2 reads FQGNSA. Trimming removed 4 bases from V and 10 bases from J; junction bases left unmatched: 4. DNA of the CDR3: TGTGCCAGCAGCTCAAGGGACAGGGGAGAGCAGTTCTTC. It codes for CASSSRDRGEQFF.

This clone has only a few counts. The V call is TRBV11-2, the J call TRBJ1-3; D perhaps matches TRBD1 (6 bases). CDR3 length: 12 amino acids. Trimming cost V 5 bases and J 9 bases, with 11 bases left between them. Per germline, CDR1 SGHAT and CDR2 FQNNGV. CDR3 sequence: CASSLQGGTIYF. DNA for the CDR3: TGTGCCAGCAGCCTACAGGGTGGCACCATATATTTT.

This chain uses TRBV25-1 with TRBJ2-3; either TRBD1 or TRBD2 may fit D (5 bases each). The ends were cut back, 8 bases at V and 0 bases at J, with 12 bases in the middle. The CDR3 is 14 residues long. CDR1 and CDR2 (germline): MGHDK, SYGVNS. The CDR3: CASVGDVSTDTQYF. CDR3 nucleotide sequence: TGTGCCAGCGTGGGGGACGTCAGCACAGATACGCAGTATTTT.

The rearrangement joins TRBV5-4 to TRBJ2-5, with D perhaps matching TRBD1 (5 bases). Germline loops: CDR1 SGHNT, CDR2 YYREEE (reference sequence). The V and J ends lost 4 bases and 5 bases respectively, with 12 bases between them. The CDR3 covers 13 residues. The CDR3 protein is CASSPRVVETQYF. As DNA, the CDR3 is TGTGCCAGCAGCCCCAGGGTGGTGGAGACCCAGTACTTC.

The chain links TRBV7-3 to TRBJ2-1; D might be TRBD2 (6 bases). Trimming took 5 bases from V and 5 from J, leaving 19 bases between them. The germline V gene has CDR1 SGHTA and CDR2 FQGTGA. The CDR3 runs to 16 residues. The CDR3 loop reads CASSLWAGLPNNEQFF. The CDR3 coding sequence is TGTGCCAGCAGCCTCTGGGCGGGGCTTCCTAACAATGAGCAGTTCTTC.

This clone has only a few counts. The sample carries other DNA sequences with the same CDR3. For the CDR3, the DNA is TGTGCCTGGAGCAGGGCAGATACGCAGTATTTT. It translates to CAWSRADTQYF. This chain connects TRBV30 to TRBJ2-3, with a tentative D call TRBD1 (5 bases). From germline, CDR1 is GTSNPN and CDR2 SVGIG (reference sequence). The CDR3 is 11 residues long. V was clipped by 3 bases and J by 4 bases, with 5 bases between them. Full variable domain (rest looked up from reference TRBV30 and TRBJ2-3): SQTIHQWPATLVQPVGSPLSLECTVEGTSNPNLYWYRQAAGRGLQLLFYSVGIGQISSEVPQNLSASRPQDRQFILSSKKLLLSDSGFYLCAWSRADTQYFGPGTRLTVL.

This sequence joins TRBV14 and TRBJ1-5; no firm D call. Trimming removed 2 bases from V and 4 bases from J, with 6 bases in between. Per the germline V gene, CDR1 is SGHDN and CDR2 is FVKESK. The CDR3 covers 13 residues. CDR3 in amino acids: CASSQSVNQPQHF. The CDR3 nucleotides read TGTGCCAGCAGCCAATCCGTAAATCAGCCCCAGCATTTT.

The V gene is TRBV2, the J gene TRBJ1-2; 8 positions agree with TRBD1. Losses at the gene ends were 6 bases for V and 11 bases for J; bases not matched to a gene: 8. Germline values: CDR1 SNHLY, CDR2 FYNNEI. This CDR3 contains 12 residues. DNA of the CDR3: TGTGCCAGCAGAGGGGACAGGCCGGGTTACACCTTC. Its translation: CASRGDRPGYTF.

This clone has only a few counts. The chain joins TRBV7-3 to TRBJ2-2; D not resolved. Germline CDR1 is SGHTA and CDR2 is FQGTGA. Between the trimmed V and J ends, which lost 3 bases and 5 bases, there was a span of 13 bases. The CDR3 spans 15 residues. CDR3 amino acids: CASSLGSMGTGELFF. The CDR3 DNA follows: TGTGCCAGCAGCTTGGGAAGCATGGGGACCGGGGAGCTGTTTTTT.

V gene TRBV4-1 combines with J gene TRBJ2-7; unclear D gene. From germline, CDR1 is MGHRA and CDR2 YSYEKL. The CDR3 totals 16 residues. The germline V and J ends were trimmed by 1 base and 5 bases, with 18 bases remaining between them. CDR3 sequence: CASSQGSPLPRHEQYF. The CDR3 DNA is TGCGCCAGCAGCCAAGGGTCACCCCTGCCTCGGCACGAGCAGTACTTC.

The rearrangement links TRBV7-8 to TRBJ2-3; D uncertain. Germline CDR1 SGHVS, CDR2 FQNEAQ. The CDR3 has 15 amino acids. V lost 2 bases, J lost 2 bases, and 11 bases lay in between. The CDR3 reads CASSLSRVATDTQYF. CDR3 nucleotides: TGTGCCAGCAGCTTAAGTCGGGTCGCCACAGATACGCAGTATTTT.

Only one count was recorded for this clone. The rearrangement joins TRBV29-1 to TRBJ1-1; D is possibly TRBD1 (5 bases). This CDR3 contains 14 residues. CDR1 is SQVTM, CDR2 ANQGSEA, per germline. Trimming stripped 5 bases from V and 3 bases from J, with 16 bases between. CDR3 nucleotide sequence: TGCAGCGTTTGGGACTCTCTAGGGGACACTGAAGCTTTCTTT. It encodes CSVWDSLGDTEAFF.

The chain has TRBV19 and TRBJ1-2, with D possibly matching TRBD1 (6 bases). CDR3 length equals 12 residues. V dropped 5 bases and J dropped 4 bases, with 8 bases sitting between them. Per germline, CDR1 LNHDA and CDR2 SQIVND (reference sequence). The CDR3 reads CASSARGYGYTF. As DNA, the CDR3 is TGTGCCAGTAGTGCCAGGGGCTATGGCTACACCTTC.

Comments on this clone: The sample has other DNA sequences that encode this CDR3 too. The rearrangement uses TRBV9 and TRBJ2-1; 8 bases are a match to TRBD2. J gave up 0 bases and V 3 bases, and 2 bases lay outside the gene matches. CDR1 and CDR2 from the germline V gene are SGDLS and YYNGEE. This CDR3 is built from 15 residues. CDR3 sequence: CASSATSGSYNEQFF. CDR3 in DNA: TGTGCCAGCAGCGCCACTAGCGGCTCCTACAATGAGCAGTTCTTC. Together with reference TRBV9 and TRBJ2-1, the CDR3 gives the full variable domain: DSGVTQTPKHLITATGQRVTLRCSPRSGDLSVYWYQQSLDQGLQFLIQYYNGEERAKGNILERFSAQQFPDLHSELNLSSLELGDSALYFCASSATSGSYNEQFFGPGTRLTVL.

This clone appeared a few times. This chain joins TRBV15 and TRBJ2-1; no clear D gene. The CDR3 is 15 amino acids. Trimming removed 5 bases from V and 0 bases from J, with 11 bases in between. CDR1 is LNHNV and CDR2 is YYDKDF in the germline V gene (reference sequence). This chain's CDR3 is CATSSERYSYNEQFF. The CDR3 region has the DNA TGTGCCACCAGCTCTGAGCGCTACTCCTACAATGAGCAGTTCTTC.

This chain links TRBV7-9 with TRBJ2-5; the D is unclear. Trimming left V 3 bases short and J 5 bases short, with 13 bases between. The CDR3 covers 14 residues. The germline V gene has CDR1 SEHNR and CDR2 FQNEAQ (reference sequence). In DNA, the CDR3 is TGTGCCAGCAGCTTTCTTTCCAACTCGGAGACCCAGTACTTC. Translating it yields CASSFLSNSETQYF.

This clone was recorded a few times. This chain connects TRBV7-8 to TRBJ2-7, with D possibly being TRBD1 (6 bases). The V gene lost 2 bases and the J gene lost 4 bases, with 15 bases spanning the gap. The CDR3 contains 15 residues. Germline V CDR1 and CDR2: SGHVS, FQNEAQ. The CDR3 bases are TGTGCCAGCAGCTTATTCGGGACATTGGTTTACGAGCAGTACTTC. Protein product: CASSLFGTLVYEQYF.

This clone came up a few times. The chain recombines TRBV27 with TRBJ1-2, with TRBD1 matching over 7 bases. This CDR3 comprises 14 residues. V lost 1 base, J lost 7 bases, and 6 bases stayed unmatched. Per the germline V gene, CDR1 is MNHEY and CDR2 is SMNVEV (reference sequence). The CDR3 spells CASSLLQGSSGYTF. The CDR3 DNA follows: TGTGCCAGCAGTTTATTACAGGGGTCCTCTGGCTACACCTTC.

The sample holds a few counts of this clone. The V call is TRBV14, the J call TRBJ1-2; no clear D. The CDR3 is made up of 13 amino acids. Germline CDR1 is SGHDN and CDR2 is FVKESK. The V and J ends lost 4 bases and 2 bases respectively, with 8 bases between them. The CDR3 here is CASSPDGNYGYTF. The CDR3 region has the DNA TGTGCCAGCAGCCCGGACGGCAACTATGGCTACACCTTC. The full variable domain, its missing parts supplied by reference TRBV14 and TRBJ1-2, is EAGVTQFPSHSVIEKGQTVTLRCDPISGHDNLYWYRRVMGKEIKFLLHFVKESKQDESGMPNNRFLAERTGGTYSTLKVQPAELEDSGVYFCASSPDGNYGYTFGSGTRLTVV.

The J gene is TRBJ1-4, the V gene TRBV30; D call uncertain. This CDR3 comprises 13 residues. Germline assignment: CDR1 GTSNPN and CDR2 SVGIG (reference sequence). V lost 2 bases to trimming and J lost 7 bases, with 11 bases between them. The CDR3 coding sequence is TGTGCCTGGAGTAAAGGAATTGGTGAAAAACTGTTTTTT. Its translation is CAWSKGIGEKLFF.

V and J are TRBV29-1 and TRBJ1-1; D gene unclear. Germline V gene lookup returns CDR1 SQVTM and CDR2 ANQGSEA. The CDR3 consists of 8 residues. The V end was cut by 8 bases, the J end by 5 bases, with 3 bases between. The CDR3 bases are TGCAGCCCGACTGAAGCTTTCTTT. Translating gives CSPTEAFF.

This clone turned up a few times. The rearrangement joins TRBV4-2 to TRBJ1-4; D gene ambiguous. The CDR3 runs 15 residues. Between the trimmed V and J ends, which lost 4 bases and 5 bases, there was a span of 14 bases. The germline V gene encodes CDR1 LGHNA and CDR2 YNFKEQ. In DNA, the CDR3 is TGTGCCAGCAGCCTCCCCGGCCAGTCGAATGAAAAACTGTTTTTT. Translation gives CASSLPGQSNEKLFF.

The chain combines TRBV25-1 with TRBJ1-2; a possible D gene is TRBD1 (5 bases). The CDR3 spans 13 residues. Between the trimmed V and J ends, which lost 6 bases and 4 bases, there was a span of 12 bases. Germline V gene lookup returns CDR1 MGHDK and CDR2 SYGVNS. Here the CDR3 reads CASSPGTPYGYTF. In DNA form, the CDR3 reads TGTGCCAGCAGCCCCGGGACTCCCTATGGCTACACCTTC.

This chain uses TRBV5-4 with TRBJ2-1, with 11 bases aligning to TRBD2. Trimming removed 5 bases from V and 3 bases from J; junction bases left unmatched: 4. Germline CDR1 reads SGHNT; CDR2 reads YYREEE (reference sequence). There are 15 residues in the CDR3. Here the CDR3 DNA reads TGTGCCAGCAGACAGGGACTAGCGGACTACAATGAGCAGTTCTTC. Its translation: CASRQGLADYNEQFF.